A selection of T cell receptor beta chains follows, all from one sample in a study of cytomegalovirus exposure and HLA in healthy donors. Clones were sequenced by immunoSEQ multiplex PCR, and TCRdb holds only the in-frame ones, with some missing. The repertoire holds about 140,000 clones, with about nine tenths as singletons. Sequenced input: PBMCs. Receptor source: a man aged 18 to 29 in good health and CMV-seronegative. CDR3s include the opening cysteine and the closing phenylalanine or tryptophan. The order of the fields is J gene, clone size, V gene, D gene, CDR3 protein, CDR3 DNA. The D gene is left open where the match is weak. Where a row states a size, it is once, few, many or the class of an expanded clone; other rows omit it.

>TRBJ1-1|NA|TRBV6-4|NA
CASSRDIKGNTEAFF
TGTGCCAGCAGTCGGGACATAAAAGGGAACACTGAAGCTTTCTTT
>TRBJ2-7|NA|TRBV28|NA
CASSFWQALYEQYF
TGTGCCAGCAGTTTCTGGCAGGCCCTCTACGAGCAGTACTTC
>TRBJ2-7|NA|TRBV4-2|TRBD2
CASSQEGASGYEQYF
TGTGCCAGCAGCCAAGAAGGGGCTAGCGGCTACGAGCAGTACTTC
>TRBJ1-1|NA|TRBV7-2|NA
CASSVQGNTEAFF
TGTGCCAGCAGCGTCCAGGGGAACACTGAAGCTTTCTTT
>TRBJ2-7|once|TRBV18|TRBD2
CASSPSSGSEQYF
TGTGCCAGCTCACCATCTAGCGGGAGCGAGCAGTACTTC
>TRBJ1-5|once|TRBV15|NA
CATSQQGDQPQHF
TGTGCCACCAGTCAACAGGGAGATCAGCCCCAGCATTTT
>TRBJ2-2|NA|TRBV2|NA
CASNRETTGELFF
TGTGCCAGCAACCGGGAAACAACCGGGGAGCTGTTTTTT
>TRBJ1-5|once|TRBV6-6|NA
CASSYPGGVDQPQHF
TGTGCCAGCAGTTACCCGGGGGGGGTCGATCAGCCCCAGCATTTT
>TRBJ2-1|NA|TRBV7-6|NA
CASSFLGSPYNEQFF
TGTGCCAGCAGCTTCCTAGGTTCCCCGTACAATGAGCAGTTCTTC
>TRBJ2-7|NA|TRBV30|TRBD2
CAWSVGSSGSEQYF
TGTGCCTGGAGTGTAGGGTCTAGCGGGAGCGAGCAGTACTTC
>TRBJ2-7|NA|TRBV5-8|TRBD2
CASNQGRENEQYF
TGTGCCAGCAACCAAGGGCGGGAGAACGAGCAGTACTTC
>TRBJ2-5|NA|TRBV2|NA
CASMVGAQETQYF
TGTGCCAGCATGGTTGGAGCCCAAGAGACCCAGTACTTC
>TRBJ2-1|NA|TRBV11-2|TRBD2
CASSWSAGGVNEQFF
TGTGCCAGCAGCTGGTCGGCGGGAGGAGTGAATGAGCAGTTCTTC
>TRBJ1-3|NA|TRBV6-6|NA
CASVDNSGNTIYF
TGTGCCAGCGTAGATAACTCTGGAAACACCATATATTTT
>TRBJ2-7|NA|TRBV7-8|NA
CASSSGASATSYEQYF
TGTGCCAGCAGCTCAGGGGCCAGCGCAACCTCCTACGAGCAGTACTTC
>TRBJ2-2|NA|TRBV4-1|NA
CASSQGTFPGELFF
TGCGCCAGCAGCCAGGGGACTTTTCCCGGGGAGCTGTTTTTT
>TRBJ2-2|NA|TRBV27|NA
CASSLLGPRGTGELFF
TGTGCCAGCAGTTTATTGGGGCCTAGGGGCACCGGGGAGCTGTTTTTT
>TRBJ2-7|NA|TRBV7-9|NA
CASSYNPGQQNSYEQYF
TGTGCCAGCAGCTACAACCCGGGACAACAAAACTCCTACGAGCAGTACTTC
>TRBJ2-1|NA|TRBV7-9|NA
CASLGGATSYNEQFF
TGTGCCAGCCTGGGGGGTGCAACGTCCTACAATGAGCAGTTCTTC
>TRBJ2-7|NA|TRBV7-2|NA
CASSLVMGGARDEQYF
TGTGCCAGCAGCTTAGTAATGGGGGGGGCCAGGGACGAGCAGTACTTC
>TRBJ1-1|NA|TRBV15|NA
CATSREWVGRTEAFF
TGTGCCACCAGCAGAGAATGGGTAGGGAGGACTGAAGCTTTCTTT
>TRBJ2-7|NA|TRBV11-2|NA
CASSPNRVGYEQYF
TGTGCCAGCAGCCCTAACAGGGTTGGGTACGAGCAGTACTTC
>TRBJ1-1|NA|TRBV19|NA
CASSPGGGDRAEAFF
TGTGCCAGTAGTCCCGGAGGTGGGGATAGGGCTGAAGCTTTCTTT
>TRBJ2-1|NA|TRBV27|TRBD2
CASSLGGTYNEQFF
TGTGCCAGCAGTTTGGGGGGGACTTACAATGAGCAGTTCTTC
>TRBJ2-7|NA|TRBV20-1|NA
CSAYSVYEQYF
TGCAGTGCTTATAGCGTCTACGAGCAGTACTTC
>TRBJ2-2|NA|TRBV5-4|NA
CASSLTGQNTGELFF
TGTGCCAGCAGCTTAACAGGACAGAACACCGGGGAGCTGTTTTTT
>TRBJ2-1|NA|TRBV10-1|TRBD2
CASSEGWAPWGSGRAYNEQFF
TGCGCCAGCAGTGAGGGGTGGGCCCCATGGGGGAGCGGGAGGGCCTACAATGAGCAGTTCTTC
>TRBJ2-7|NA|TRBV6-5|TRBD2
CASSRDYSYEQYF
TGTGCCAGCAGCCGGGACTACTCCTACGAGCAGTACTTC
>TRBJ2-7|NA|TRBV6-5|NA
CASSYAASYEQYF
TGTGCCAGCAGTTACGCAGCTAGCTACGAGCAGTACTTC
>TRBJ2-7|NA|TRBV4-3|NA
CASSQDPRGRGEQYF
TGCGCCAGCAGCCAAGATCCGAGAGGCCGCGGCGAGCAGTACTTC
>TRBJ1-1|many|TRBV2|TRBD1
CASTGQGGTEAFF
TGTGCCAGCACCGGACAGGGGGGCACTGAAGCTTTCTTT
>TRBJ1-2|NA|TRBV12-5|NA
CASGLVDEGDTKFYGYTF
TGTGCTAGTGGTTTGGTAGACGAGGGGGATACGAAATTTTATGGCTACACCTTC
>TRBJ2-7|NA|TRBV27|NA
CASRGGASYEQYF
TGTGCCAGCAGGGGGGGGGCCTCCTACGAGCAGTACTTC
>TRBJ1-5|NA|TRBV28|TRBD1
CASRTGQGQPQHF
TGTGCCAGCAGGACGGGACAGGGCCAGCCCCAGCATTTT